These T cell receptor beta chains were read from a single sample in a study of T cell responses to AZD1222 COVID-19 vaccine. Clones were sequenced by immunoSEQ multiplex PCR, and TCRdb holds only the in-frame ones, with some missing. The sample lists about 130,000 clones, about 90% seen once, with about 7.9% in the top ten. The source material was peripheral blood, sampled on day 0 of AZD1222 vaccination. The source is an adult in good health. Each CDR3 is given with its conserved first and last residue. Each record gives: J gene, D gene, V gene, CDR3 protein. A D gene is named only where the DNA matches it firmly.

>TRBJ2-1|TRBD2|TRBV27
CASRRLAGGSDEQFF
>TRBJ2-1|TRBD2|TRBV6-2/TRBV6-3
CASSYPKGTSGPEVFF
>TRBJ2-5|TRBD2|TRBV5-4
CASSLTSGVGETQYF
>TRBJ2-5|.|TRBV5-1
CASSLGSQETQYF
>TRBJ2-5|TRBD1|TRBV3-1/TRBV3-2
CASSQGPSGGETQYF
>TRBJ2-2|.|TRBV29-1
CSVARAPGELFF
>TRBJ2-1|.|TRBV10-3
CAISKRGDNEQFF
>TRBJ2-2|TRBD1|TRBV30
CAWRRQGAGELFF
>TRBJ2-3|.|TRBV9
CASAFGFSTDTQYF
>TRBJ2-7|.|TRBV10-3
CAIRDGYEQYF
>TRBJ2-2|TRBD2|TRBV10-1
CASSREGGGELFF
>TRBJ2-1|.|TRBV24-1
CATSDFQNNEQFF
>TRBJ1-4|.|TRBV2
CASSSGRNEKLFF
>TRBJ2-1|TRBD2|TRBV7-6
CASTFSGLSGTANEQFF
>TRBJ2-3|.|TRBV5-6
CASSLEFRFPSTDTQYF
>TRBJ1-5|TRBD1|TRBV19
CASRRDRGVQPQHF
>TRBJ1-5|.|TRBV6-5
CASSRTAVHQPQHF
>TRBJ1-2|.|TRBV6-5
CASSYSNRGGTYGYTF
>TRBJ2-7|.|TRBV18
CASSPPSRGTYEQYF
>TRBJ2-5|.|TRBV7-9
CASTPTEETQYF
>TRBJ1-1|.|TRBV2
CARSFSLNTEAFF
>TRBJ2-7|.|TRBV25-1
CASSGIDTNSYEQYF
>TRBJ1-4|TRBD1|TRBV6-5
CASSTRGEKLFF
>TRBJ1-6|.|TRBV6-2/TRBV6-3
CASSGRRNSPLHF
>TRBJ2-7|TRBD2|TRBV3-1/TRBV3-2
CASSRTSGSHEQYF
>TRBJ1-6|.|TRBV3-1/TRBV3-2
CASSQVGRRNSPLHF
>TRBJ2-5|TRBD1|TRBV6-5
CASSSTGTGGMKTQYF
>TRBJ2-2|TRBD1|TRBV7-3
CASSITGGPGELFF
>TRBJ1-2|.|TRBV6-1
CASSEAGGANYGYTF
>TRBJ2-1|.|TRBV7-9
CASSLGAGSSYNEQFF
>TRBJ2-3|.|TRBV9
CASSAPARGTDTQYF
>TRBJ2-1|TRBD2|TRBV10-1
CASSEGAGGQYNEQFF
>TRBJ1-1|.|TRBV10-3
CAIISGLVTEAFF
>TRBJ1-5|.|TRBV10-3
CAISEAGGDQPQHF
>TRBJ1-2|.|TRBV12-3/TRBV12-4
CASSLDGNYGYTF
>TRBJ2-2|.|TRBV4-1
CASSQVTREAGELFF
>TRBJ2-1|TRBD2|TRBV7-3
CASSSSGGFNNEQFF
>TRBJ2-5|.|TRBV9
CASSWAPEGQETQYF
>TRBJ2-7|TRBD1|TRBV5-5
CASSRPGTGQRNEQYF
>TRBJ1-2|.|TRBV6-5
CASRKTDADYGYTF
>TRBJ1-4|.|TRBV2
CATNWGGDATNEKLFF
>TRBJ2-1|TRBD1|TRBV27
CASSHRGVIYNEQFF
>TRBJ1-4|.|TRBV5-1
CASSLYSGNEKLFF
>TRBJ2-7|.|TRBV9
CASIKTVREVYEQYF
>TRBJ2-1|TRBD2|TRBV10-1
CASSELAGGLYNEQFF
>TRBJ2-7|TRBD1|TRBV29-1
CSVAGDRVMGQYF
>TRBJ2-7|TRBD1|TRBV2
CASSLRTGGNEQYF
>TRBJ1-1|TRBD1|TRBV27
CASIPGQARRRTEAFF